What follows are 27 T cell receptor beta chains derived from one specimen sequenced in a study of blood T cell repertoires in COVID-19. Using immunoSEQ multiplex PCR, the repertoire was profiled, and TCRdb retains in-frame clones only, with some absent. The table lists just over 95,000 clones, about 86% of them singletons. Sequences were obtained from peripheral blood. The receptor source for this set is a man between 60 and 75 years old with acute or convalescent COVID-19.

J is TRBJ2-2 and V is TRBV5-4, with 7 bases fitting TRBD2. The V and J ends lost 4 bases and 0 bases, in that order; junction bases with no gene match: 6. The CDR3 has 16 amino acids. The germline V gene encodes CDR1 SGHNT and CDR2 YYREEE (reference sequence). CDR3 region: CASSTPSGANTGELFF. CDR3 DNA sequence: TGTGCCAGCAGCACCCCTAGCGGAGCGAACACCGGGGAGCTGTTTTTT.

The J gene is TRBJ2-7, the V gene TRBV6-5; 9 bases are shared with TRBD1. With 5 bases clipped from V and 3 bases from J, the junction kept 5 bases outside the gene matches. In germline, CDR1 is MNHEY, CDR2 SVGAGI. The CDR3 covers 14 residues. The chain's CDR3 is CASSPRQGDYEQYF. For the CDR3, the DNA is TGTGCCAGCAGTCCGCGACAGGGGGACTACGAGCAGTACTTC.

This chain links TRBV5-1 with TRBJ2-1; 8 nucleotides match TRBD2. Germline lookup yields CDR1 SGHRS and CDR2 YFSETQ. V dropped 6 bases and J dropped 5; count of bases not matched to a gene: 10. The CDR3 is 15 residues long. CDR3 sequence reads: CASTAPGTSNNEQFF. The CDR3 region has the DNA TGCGCCAGCACCGCTCCCGGGACTAGTAACAATGAGCAGTTCTTC.

This chain connects TRBV29-1 to TRBJ1-3; no clear D. Looked up from germline, CDR1 is SQVTM and CDR2 is ANQGSEA. Deletions cut 6 bases from V and 0 bases from J, with 6 bases between. The length of the CDR3 is 12 residues. The CDR3 DNA sequence: TGCAGCGTGTCCCACTCTGGAAACACCATATATTTT. Amino acids: CSVSHSGNTIYF.

The chain links TRBV28 to TRBJ2-1, with 13 bases fitting TRBD2. The CDR3 covers 15 residues. The V and J ends lost 6 bases and 6 bases, in that order; junction bases with no gene match: 5. Germline assignment: CDR1 MDHEN and CDR2 SYDVKM. DNA for the CDR3: TGTGCCAGCAGCCCGGGACTAGCGGGATTCAATGAGCAGTTCTTC. This codes for CASSPGLAGFNEQFF.

This clone was found a few times. CDR3 sequence: CASGQTGLAGGEQYV. CDR3 in DNA: TGTGCCAGCGGACAGACCGGACTAGCGGGAGGCGAGCAGTACGTC. The chain uses TRBV2 and TRBJ2-7; 14 bases fit TRBD2. The CDR3 is made up of 15 amino acids. Trimming removed 8 bases from V and 6 bases from J; junction bases left unmatched: 9. Germline-derived CDR1 and CDR2 are SNHLY and FYNNEI.

The sample holds many counts of this clone. This chain connects TRBV19 to TRBJ1-5; D gene unclear. The V end lost 1 base, the J end lost 2 bases, and 6 bases lay between the germline ends. The germline CDR1 and CDR2 sequences are LNHDA and SQIVND (reference sequence). This CDR3 is 14 amino acids long. The chain's CDR3 is CASSIAGGNQPQHF. Here the CDR3 DNA reads TGTGCCAGTAGTATAGCAGGTGGCAATCAGCCCCAGCATTTT.

J is TRBJ2-5 and V is TRBV2; 12 positions match TRBD2. Trimming cost V 8 bases and J 6 bases; bases outside gene matches: 10. The length of the CDR3 is 15 residues. Germline CDR1 and CDR2: SNHLY and FYNNEI. The CDR3 here is CASWTSGEGKKTQYF. The CDR3 DNA is TGTGCCAGCTGGACTAGCGGGGAGGGAAAGAAGACCCAGTACTTC.

V is TRBV6-5 and J is TRBJ1-1; D is unresolved. The V gene's germline CDR1 is MNHEY and CDR2 SVGAGI. Deletions cut 1 base from V and 8 bases from J, with 11 bases between. The CDR3 runs 13 residues. Written as DNA, the CDR3 is TGTGCCAGCAGTTACTTTGGAGACCAGGAAGCTTTCTTT. Protein product: CASSYFGDQEAFF.

The V and J genes are TRBV9 and TRBJ2-6; D is unresolved. Germline loops: CDR1 SGDLS, CDR2 YYNGEE. Trimming pared 4 bases from V and 0 bases from J, leaving 11 bases between. CDR3 length: 16 residues. CDR3 in amino acids: CASSPRRFSGANVLTF. In DNA form, the CDR3 reads TGTGCCAGCAGCCCCCGCAGGTTCTCTGGGGCCAACGTCCTGACTTTC.

The chain couples TRBV27 to TRBJ1-4, with TRBD1 matching 9 bases. In germline, CDR1 is MNHEY, CDR2 SMNVEV (reference sequence). The junction had 10 bases not matched to a gene; V was cut back by 6 bases and J by 8 bases. The CDR3 is 15 amino acids. The CDR3 DNA reads as TGTGCCAGCAGACGCCCCGGGACAGGGCGGGAAAAACTGTTTTTT. This translates into CASRRPGTGREKLFF.

This rearrangement joins TRBV6-2 or TRBV6-3 to TRBJ2-1; 12 bases align to TRBD2. V shed 5 bases, J shed 4 bases, and the junction held 9 bases outside the gene matches. The CDR3 totals 17 residues. The germline V gene encodes CDR1 MNHEY and CDR2 SVGEGT. The CDR3 DNA reads as TGTGCCAGCAGTCCCAGACTAGCGGGAGTTTCTTACAATGAGCAGTTCTTC. Translation: CASSPRLAGVSYNEQFF.

This clone appeared a few times. The rearrangement links TRBV12-3 or TRBV12-4 to TRBJ2-2; the D is unclear. Trimming stripped 5 bases from V and 7 bases from J, with 5 bases between. This CDR3 is 11 amino acids long. The DNA for the CDR3 is TGTGCCAGCAGTAGAGGCGGGGAGCTGTTTTTT. Translation gives CASSRGGELFF.

This clone was observed a handful of times. The J gene is TRBJ2-1, the V gene TRBV11-3; possibly TRBD2 for D (5 bases). CDR1 and CDR2 (germline): SGHNT, YENEEA. The length of the CDR3 is 14 residues. V was shortened by 2 bases and J by 8 bases, with 13 bases between the two germline ends. As DNA, the CDR3 is TGTGCCAGCAGCTTACGGGATAAGGCGGATGAGCAGTTCTTC. Translation: CASSLRDKADEQFF.

The V gene is TRBV10-3, the J gene TRBJ2-7; the match to TRBD1 covers 8 bases. Germline V gives CDR1 ENHRY, CDR2 SYGVKD. The CDR3 covers 14 residues. J was trimmed by 4 bases and V by 6 bases; bases with no gene match: 8. The CDR3 sequence: CAIRSDREGYEQYF. CDR3 in DNA: TGTGCCATCAGATCGGACAGGGAAGGGTACGAGCAGTACTTC.

The J gene is TRBJ1-1, the V gene TRBV25-1; tentatively, D is TRBD1 (5 bases). The V gene lost 1 base and the J gene lost 1 base, with 10 bases spanning the gap. The CDR3 is made up of 15 amino acids. Germline CDR1 and CDR2: MGHDK and SYGVNS. CDR3 DNA: TGTGCCAGCAGTGAATTACTAACAGGGAACACTGAAGCTTTCTTT. Amino acids: CASSELLTGNTEAFF. The full variable domain, its missing parts supplied by reference TRBV25-1 and TRBJ1-1, is EADIYQTPRYLVIGTGKKITLECSQTMGHDKMYWYQQDPGMELHLIHYSYGVNSTEKGDLSSESTVSRIRTEHFPLTLESARPSHTSQYLCASSELLTGNTEAFFGQGTRLTVV.

This chain uses TRBV9 with TRBJ2-5; no definite D call. The V end was cut by 3 bases, the J end by 4 bases, with 4 bases between. Germline V CDR1 and CDR2: SGDLS, YYNGEE. The CDR3 has 11 residues. CDR3 amino acids: CASSGGETQYF. DNA for the CDR3: TGTGCCAGCAGCGGAGGAGAGACCCAGTACTTC.

The chain joins TRBV2 to TRBJ1-1, with D possibly being TRBD1 (5 bases). Per germline, CDR1 SNHLY and CDR2 FYNNEI. Between the trimmed V and J ends, which lost 2 bases and 0 bases, there was a span of 7 bases. The CDR3 loop spans 14 amino acids. CDR3 DNA: TGTGCCAGCAGTGAACAGGGCATGAACACTGAAGCTTTCTTT. Its protein is CASSEQGMNTEAFF.

This clone was seen a single time. This chain joins TRBV5-4 and TRBJ2-5, with TRBD1 matching 8 bases. Germline V gives CDR1 SGHNT, CDR2 YYREEE (reference sequence). V lost 1 base, J lost 3 bases, and 8 bases stayed unmatched. This CDR3 spans 16 amino acids. CDR3 coding DNA: TGTGCCAGCAGCTTGCCCCCGGGACAGGAAAAAGAGACCCAGTACTTC. This sequence encodes CASSLPPGQEKETQYF.

The J gene is TRBJ1-2, the V gene TRBV30, with a tentative D call TRBD1 (5 bases). Trimming removed 3 bases at V and 5 bases at J, with 16 bases between. Germline lookup yields CDR1 GTSNPN and CDR2 SVGIG (reference sequence). The CDR3 contains 14 residues. The chain's CDR3 is CAWRSSGNWYGYTF. The CDR3, as DNA: TGTGCCTGGAGGTCGTCAGGGAATTGGTATGGCTACACCTTC.

The chain links TRBV6-2 or TRBV6-3 to TRBJ2-3; 7 nucleotides agree with TRBD2. CDR3 length equals 14 residues. CDR1 is MNHEY and CDR2 is SVGEGT in the germline V gene. V shed 2 bases and J 4 bases; nucleotides not matched to a gene: 3. The CDR3 here is CASSYDLAADTQYF. For the CDR3, the DNA is TGTGCCAGCAGTTACGACCTAGCGGCAGATACGCAGTATTTT.

The rearrangement uses TRBV7-2 and TRBJ1-2; tentatively, D is TRBD1 (6 bases). The V and J ends lost 5 bases and 4 bases respectively, with 14 bases between them. Germline CDR1 is SGHTA and CDR2 is FQGNSA. There are 14 residues in the CDR3. DNA of the CDR3: TGTGCCAGCAGCACTCAGACAGGAACCTATGGCTACACCTTC. Encoded protein: CASSTQTGTYGYTF. The whole variable domain, filled in from reference TRBV7-2 and TRBJ1-2, reads GAGVSQSPSNKVTEKGKDVELRCDPISGHTALYWYRQSLGQGLEFLIYFQGNSAPDKSGLPSDRFSAERTGGSVSTLTIQRTQQEDSAVYLCASSTQTGTYGYTFGSGTRLTVV.

The chain combines TRBV9 with TRBJ2-1; possibly TRBD2 for D (5 bases). The germline V gene has CDR1 SGDLS and CDR2 YYNGEE. The CDR3 loop spans 16 amino acids. V lost 0 bases, J lost 5 bases, and 15 bases lay in between. CDR3 coding DNA: TGTGCCAGCAGCGTAGGGGGAGCGGCACCAAACAATGAGCAGTTCTTC. Its translation: CASSVGGAAPNNEQFF.

The chain couples TRBV30 to TRBJ2-2; tentative D call: TRBD1 (5 bases). Trimming pared 4 bases from V and 5 bases from J, leaving 11 bases between. The CDR3 runs 13 residues. Germline CDR1 is GTSNPN and CDR2 is SVGIG (reference sequence). The CDR3 is CAWNKPGTGELFF. The CDR3, as DNA: TGTGCCTGGAACAAACCAGGGACCGGGGAGCTGTTTTTT.

The rearrangement uses TRBV15 and TRBJ2-6; 8 bases are a match to TRBD1. Trimming removed 5 bases from V and 0 bases from J; junction bases left unmatched: 9. The CDR3 loop spans 18 amino acids. CDR1 LNHNV and CDR2 YYDKDF come from the germline V gene (reference sequence). The CDR3 sequence: CATSDWTGQGSGANVLTF. The CDR3 region has the DNA TGTGCCACCAGCGATTGGACAGGGCAAGGCTCTGGGGCCAACGTCCTGACTTTC.

The gene calls are TRBV27 and TRBJ1-4, with 9 bases that match TRBD1. Looked up from germline, CDR1 is MNHEY and CDR2 is SMNVEV (reference sequence). The trim removed 6 bases at V and 10 bases at J, leaving 6 bases unmatched. This CDR3 is 13 amino acids long. The CDR3 DNA reads as TGTGCCAGCAGGGGGACAGGGTTTAGAAAACTGTTTTTT. Protein product: CASRGTGFRKLFF.

The rearrangement links TRBV7-8 to TRBJ2-7; 8 nucleotides match TRBD1. Trimming removed 5 bases from V and 3 bases from J; junction bases left unmatched: 12. Germline CDR1 reads SGHVS; CDR2 reads FQNEAQ. The CDR3 has 16 residues. The CDR3: CASSLGRDRGLYEQYV. In DNA form, the CDR3 reads TGTGCCAGCAGCCTCGGTAGAGACAGGGGTCTCTACGAGCAGTACGTC.